A selection of T cell receptor beta chains follows, all from one sample in a study of CD8+CD57+ T cells in acquired aplastic anemia. TCRdb reprocessed the reads with MiXCR, giving one entry per CDR3 protein. The sample has fewer than 300,000 distinct CDR3 sequences; approximately 80% are singletons. Sequences were obtained from sorted CD4+, CD8+, or CD8+CD57+ T cells (not recorded which) from PBMCs. The receptors derive from a human donor with aplastic anemia. Each CDR3 is given with its conserved first and last residue. The order of the fields is J gene, V gene, clone size, D gene, CDR3 protein, CDR3 DNA. The D gene is left open where the match is weak. Clone size is not always given. Where it is, it says once, few, many or a class for expanded clones.

TRBJ2-1 TRBV9 NA NA CASSLERGGRVYEQFF TGTGCCAGCAGCTTGGAGAGGGGCGGGCGCGTATATGAGCAGTTCTTC
TRBJ2-3 TRBV7-3 NA TRBD2 CASSSAGGSYKQYF TGTGCCAGCAGCTCCGCGGGAGGTTCCTATAAGCAGTATTTT
TRBJ1-1 TRBV2 NA NA CASTIAQGNKAFF TGTGCCAGCACCATCGCCCAGGGGAACAAAGCTTTTTTT
TRBJ2-2 TRBV24-1 few NA CATRNAGNTGELFF TGTGCCACCCGGAACGCAGGGAACACCGGGGAGCTGTTTTTT
TRBJ2-1 TRBV7-2 NA NA CASSLERGGGSDDQFF TGTGCCAGCAGCTTAGAGAGAGGTGGGGGGAGCGATGATCAGTTCTTC
TRBJ2-5 TRBV15 once NA CATSMVSSQDKQYF TGTGCCACCAGCATGGTGTCCAGCCAAGATAAGCAGTACTTC
TRBJ1-2 TRBV9 NA NA CASSVGSDTQCFTF TGTGCCAGCAGCGTAGGGTCAGATACGCAGTGTTTTACCTTC
TRBJ2-3 TRBV9 NA NA CASSYGRAAADTHF TGTGCCAGCAGTTACGGACGAGCAGCCGCAGATACGCATTTT
TRBJ1-2 TRBV7-8 few NA CASSLAGGPDTHYYTF TGTGCCAGCAGCTTAGCGGGAGGTCCCGATACGCATTACTACACCTTC
TRBJ2-1 TRBV5-1 NA TRBD1 CASSSEDREDLSHEQFF TGCGCCAGCAGCTCAGAGGACAGGGAGGACCTATCCCATGAGCAGTTCTTC
TRBJ2-3 TRBV7-6 NA NA CASSSLGAGDPQFF TGTGCCAGCAGCTCATTGGGGGCCGGGGATCCGCAGTTTTTT
TRBJ2-5 TRBV7-3 NA TRBD2 CASSTSGTWRETHYF TGTGCCAGCAGCACTAGCGGGACTTGGCGAGAGACACATTACTTC
TRBJ1-2 TRBV10-3 NA NA CAISGKTGTFGGYTF TGTGCCATCAGTGGCAAGACCGGGACATTTGGCGGCTACACCTTC
TRBJ1-5 TRBV7-9 NA NA CASGDTGTETQHF TGCGCCAGCGGGGATACAGGGACTGAGACCCAGCATTTT
TRBJ1-1 TRBV2 once TRBD1 CASSGGDRQGQNSEAFF TGTGCCAGCAGCGGGGGGGACCGACAGGGACAAAACTCTGAAGCTTTCTTT
TRBJ1-1 TRBV9 NA TRBD1 CASSLDVTGYNEAFF TGTGCCAGCAGCTTAGATGTGACAGGGTACAATGAAGCTTTCTTT
TRBJ1-6 TRBV19 NA NA CASSIASASYNSHLHF TGTGCCAGTAGTATAGCCAGCGCCTCCTACAATTCGCACCTCCACTTT
TRBJ1-1 TRBV5-1 NA NA CASSRFQDVLNTEAFF TGCGCCAGCAGCCGGTTTCAGGACGTTTTGAACACTGAAGCTTTCTTT
TRBJ2-3 TRBV9 NA TRBD1 CASSGGDGQGGNNF TGTGCCAGCAGCGGGGGGGACGGACAGGGTGGGAACAATTTT
TRBJ1-6 TRBV7-9 NA NA CASSLVSTNEKLFHF TGTGCCAGCAGCTTGGTCTCAACTAATGAAAAACTGTTTCACTTT
TRBJ2-2 TRBV9 once TRBD2 CASSLGSGVHQELFF TGCGCCAGCAGCTTAGGTAGCGGGGTACATCAGGAGCTGTTTTTT
TRBJ2-1 TRBV2 NA NA CASGEGGGNGQDEQSF TGTGCCAGCGGGGAGGGGGGCGGAAACGGTCAGGATGAGCAGTCCTTC
TRBJ2-5 TRBV11-2 NA NA CASSNGPKEETQYF TGTGCCAGCAGCAATGGTCCTAAGGAAGAGACCCAGTACTTC